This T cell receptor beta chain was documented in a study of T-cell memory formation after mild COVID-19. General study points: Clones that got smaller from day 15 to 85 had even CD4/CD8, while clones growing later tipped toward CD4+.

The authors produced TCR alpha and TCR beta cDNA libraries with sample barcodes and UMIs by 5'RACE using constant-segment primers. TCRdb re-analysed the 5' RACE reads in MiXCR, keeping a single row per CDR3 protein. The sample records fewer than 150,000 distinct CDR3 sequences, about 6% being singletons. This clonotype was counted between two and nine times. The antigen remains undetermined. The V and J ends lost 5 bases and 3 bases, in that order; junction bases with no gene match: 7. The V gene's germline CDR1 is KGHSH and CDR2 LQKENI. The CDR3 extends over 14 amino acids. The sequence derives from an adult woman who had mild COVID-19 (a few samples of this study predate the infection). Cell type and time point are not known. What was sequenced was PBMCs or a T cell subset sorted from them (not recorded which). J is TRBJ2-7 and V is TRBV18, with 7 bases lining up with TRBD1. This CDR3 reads CASSSDRSNYEQYF. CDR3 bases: TGTGCCAGCTCATCGGACAGGTCAAACTACGAGCAGTACTTC. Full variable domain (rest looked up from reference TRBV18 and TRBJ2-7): NAGVMQNPRHLVRRRGQEARLRCSPMKGHSHVYWYRQLPEEGLKFMVYLQKENIIDESGMPKERFSAEFPKEGPSILRIQQVVRGDSAAYFCASSSDRSNYEQYFGPGTRLTVT.